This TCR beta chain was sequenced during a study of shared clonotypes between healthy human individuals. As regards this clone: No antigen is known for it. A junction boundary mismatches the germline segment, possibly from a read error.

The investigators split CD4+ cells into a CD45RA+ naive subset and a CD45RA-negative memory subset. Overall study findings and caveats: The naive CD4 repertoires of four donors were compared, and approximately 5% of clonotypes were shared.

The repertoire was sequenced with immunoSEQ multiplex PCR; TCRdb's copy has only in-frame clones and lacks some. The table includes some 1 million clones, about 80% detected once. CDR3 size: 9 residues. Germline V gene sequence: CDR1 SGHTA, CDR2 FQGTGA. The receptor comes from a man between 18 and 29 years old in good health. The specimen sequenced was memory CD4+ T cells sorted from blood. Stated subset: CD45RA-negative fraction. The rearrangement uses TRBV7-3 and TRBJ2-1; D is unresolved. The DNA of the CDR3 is TGTGCCAGCGGGTGGCCCAAAGTCTTC. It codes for CASGWPKVF. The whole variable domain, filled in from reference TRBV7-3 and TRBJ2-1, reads GAGVSQTPSNKVTEKGKYVELRCDPISGHTALYWYRQSLGQGPEFLIYFQGTGAADDSGLPNDRFFAVRPEGSVSTLKIQRTERGDSAVYLCASGWPKVFGPGTRLTVL.